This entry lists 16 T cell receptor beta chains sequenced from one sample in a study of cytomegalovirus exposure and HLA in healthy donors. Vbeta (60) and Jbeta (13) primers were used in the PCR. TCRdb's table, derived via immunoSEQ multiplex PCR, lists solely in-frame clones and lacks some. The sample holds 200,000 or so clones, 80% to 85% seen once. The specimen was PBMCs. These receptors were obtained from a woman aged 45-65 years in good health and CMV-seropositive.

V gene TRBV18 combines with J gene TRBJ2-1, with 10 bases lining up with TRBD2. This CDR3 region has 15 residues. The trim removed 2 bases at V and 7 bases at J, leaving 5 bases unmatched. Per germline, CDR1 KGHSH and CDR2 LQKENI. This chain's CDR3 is CASSPSGGAGNEQFF. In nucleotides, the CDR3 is TGTGCCAGCTCACCAAGCGGGGGGGCCGGGAATGAGCAGTTCTTC.

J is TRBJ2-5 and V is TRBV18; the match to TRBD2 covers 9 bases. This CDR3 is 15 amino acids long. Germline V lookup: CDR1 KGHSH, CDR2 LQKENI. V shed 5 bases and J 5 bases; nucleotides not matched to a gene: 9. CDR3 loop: CASSTLAGTGETQYF. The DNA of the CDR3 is TGTGCCAGCTCAACTCTAGCGGGAACGGGGGAGACCCAGTACTTC.

CDR3 sequence (DNA): TGTGCCAGCAGCACCGGACAGAACATGAACACTGAAGCTTTCTTT. Its translation is CASSTGQNMNTEAFF. V usage is TRBV5-4 and J usage is TRBJ1-1, with TRBD1 as a possible D gene (6 bases). The CDR3 consists of 15 residues. V was shortened by 4 bases and J by 0 bases, with 13 bases between the two germline ends. The germline CDR1 and CDR2 sequences are SGHNT and YYREEE (reference sequence). The entire variable domain, with the rest obtained from reference TRBV5-4 and TRBJ1-1, is as follows: ETGVTQSPTHLIKTRGQQVTLRCSSQSGHNTVSWYQQALGQGPQFIFQYYREEENGRGNFPPRFSGLQFPNYSSELNVNALELDDSALYLCASSTGQNMNTEAFFGQGTRLTVV.

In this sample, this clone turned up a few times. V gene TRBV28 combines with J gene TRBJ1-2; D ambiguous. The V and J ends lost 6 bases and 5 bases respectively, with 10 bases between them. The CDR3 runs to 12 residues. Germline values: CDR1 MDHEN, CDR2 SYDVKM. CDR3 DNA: TGTGCCAGCAGGACTAGACTTTATGGCTACACCTTC. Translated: CASRTRLYGYTF.

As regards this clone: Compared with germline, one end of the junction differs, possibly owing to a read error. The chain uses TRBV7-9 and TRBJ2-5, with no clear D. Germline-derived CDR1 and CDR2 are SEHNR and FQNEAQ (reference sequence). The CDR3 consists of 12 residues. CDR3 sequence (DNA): TGTTCCAGCCGCCTGAGCCAAGAGACCCAGTACTTC. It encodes CSSRLSQETQYF.

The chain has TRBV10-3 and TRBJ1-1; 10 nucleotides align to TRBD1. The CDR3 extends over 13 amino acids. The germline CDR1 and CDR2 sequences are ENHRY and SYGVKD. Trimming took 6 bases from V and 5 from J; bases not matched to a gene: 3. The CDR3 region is CAIRPGQGTEAFF. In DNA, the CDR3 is TGTGCCATCAGGCCGGGACAGGGGACTGAAGCTTTCTTT.

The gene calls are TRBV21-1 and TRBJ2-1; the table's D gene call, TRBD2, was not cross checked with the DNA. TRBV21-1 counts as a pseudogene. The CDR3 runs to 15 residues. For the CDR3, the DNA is TGTGCCAGCAGCAAAGGAAAACTAGCGGGAAAAGAGCAGTTCTTC. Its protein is CASSKGKLAGKEQFF.

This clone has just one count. The CDR3 region has the DNA TGTGCCAGCAGCCCCGACAGGGGTCTATTTGAAGCTTTCTTT. It codes for CASSPDRGLFEAFF. The rearrangement uses TRBV5-6 and TRBJ1-1; 8 nucleotides align to TRBD1. V lost 4 bases and J lost 7; bases outside the gene matches: 9. The CDR3 loop spans 14 amino acids. Per germline, CDR1 SGHDT and CDR2 YYEEEE.

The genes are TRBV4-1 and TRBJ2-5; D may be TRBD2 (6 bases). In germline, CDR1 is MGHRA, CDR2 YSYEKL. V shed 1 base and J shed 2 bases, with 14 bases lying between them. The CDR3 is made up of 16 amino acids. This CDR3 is CASSQGAAGKQETQYF. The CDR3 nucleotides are TGCGCCAGCAGCCAAGGGGCTGCGGGGAAACAAGAGACCCAGTACTTC.

DNA for the CDR3: TGTGCCAGCAGCTTAGGGCAGGGGGCCTACGAGCAGTACTTC. Translating gives CASSLGQGAYEQYF. V is TRBV7-6 and J is TRBJ2-7; the match to TRBD1 covers 7 bases. Looked up from germline, CDR1 is SGHVS and CDR2 is FNYEAQ. V lost 1 base to trimming and J lost 2 bases; unmatched junction nucleotides: 2. The CDR3 totals 14 residues.

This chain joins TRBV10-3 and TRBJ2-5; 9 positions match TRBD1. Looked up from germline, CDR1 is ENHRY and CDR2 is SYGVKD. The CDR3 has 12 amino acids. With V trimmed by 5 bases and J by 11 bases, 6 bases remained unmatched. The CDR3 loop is CAISSGQGKQYF. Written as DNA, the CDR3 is TGTGCCATCAGTTCGGGACAGGGAAAGCAGTACTTC.

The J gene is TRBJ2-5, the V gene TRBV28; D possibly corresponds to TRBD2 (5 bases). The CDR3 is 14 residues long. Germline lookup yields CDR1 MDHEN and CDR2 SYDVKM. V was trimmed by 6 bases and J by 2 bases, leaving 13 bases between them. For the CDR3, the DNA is TGTGCCAGCAGGGAAGGACTTAGACAAGAGACCCAGTACTTC. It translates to CASREGLRQETQYF.

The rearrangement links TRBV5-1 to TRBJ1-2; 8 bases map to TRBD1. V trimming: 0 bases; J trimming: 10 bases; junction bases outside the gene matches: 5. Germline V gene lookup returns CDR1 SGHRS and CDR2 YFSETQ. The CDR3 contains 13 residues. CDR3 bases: TGCGCCAGCAGCTTGGCGGCAGGGGGCGCCTACACCTTC. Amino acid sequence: CASSLAAGGAYTF.

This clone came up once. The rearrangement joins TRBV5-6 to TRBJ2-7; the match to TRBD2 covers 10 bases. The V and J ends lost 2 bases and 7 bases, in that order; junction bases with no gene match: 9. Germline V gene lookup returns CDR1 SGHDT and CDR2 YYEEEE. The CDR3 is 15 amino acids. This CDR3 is CASSFGPSGGGEQYF. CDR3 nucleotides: TGTGCCAGCAGCTTTGGGCCTAGCGGGGGAGGGGAGCAGTACTTC.

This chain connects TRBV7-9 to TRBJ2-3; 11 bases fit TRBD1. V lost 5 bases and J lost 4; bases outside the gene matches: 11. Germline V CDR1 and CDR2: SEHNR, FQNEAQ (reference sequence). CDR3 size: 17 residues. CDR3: CASSPSPGQGGSDTQYF. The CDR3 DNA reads TGTGCCAGCAGCCCAAGTCCGGGACAGGGGGGATCAGATACGCAGTATTTT.

The CDR3 DNA is TGTGCCAGCAGTTACTTCGGACACTCGAACACCGGGGAGCTGTTTTTT. This sequence encodes CASSYFGHSNTGELFF. The chain carries TRBV6-5 and TRBJ2-2; the D gene is possibly TRBD1 (5 bases). CDR1 MNHEY and CDR2 SVGAGI come from the germline V gene. Trimming shortened V by 1 base and J by 0 bases, and 9 bases separated the two germline ends. CDR3 size: 16 residues.